These 15 T cell receptor beta chains were all obtained from the same sample, sequenced in a study of CXCR3-negative and CXCR3-positive naive CD8 T cells (dated by TCRdb to between 2018 and 2021). Sequencing took place on a NextSeq 550. The Human TCR Profiling Kit (MiLaboratory) was used to make UMI-labeled 5' RACE TRB cDNA libraries. TCRdb reprocessed the reads, reporting each CDR3 protein sequence once and no DNA. The sample table gives 40,000 to 45,000 distinct CDR3 sequences. The top ten clones comprise about 8.4% of the sample. The sample taken for sequencing was memory CD8+ T cells from blood. The cell subset or site label on this specimen signifies: conventional CD8+ memory T cells (TMEM), sorted as controls. The receptors derive from a human donor in good health. Some clones in this sample may be carry-over from other donors' samples.

CDR3 protein: CASSQDDLADEQFF. The chain couples TRBV4-3 to TRBJ2-1; checking the TCRdb D call of TRBD2 is not possible without DNA. CDR1 and CDR2 from the germline V gene are LGHNA and YSLEER. This CDR3 has 14 residues.

This CDR3 reads CATAAGPRRYEQYF. The chain combines TRBV7-6 with TRBJ2-7; the D call of TRBD1 rests on TCRdb alone, since no DNA is present to check it. Germline CDR1 is SGHVS and CDR2 is FNYEAQ. CDR3 length: 14 amino acids.

The chain couples TRBV27 to TRBJ2-7; the TCRdb D gene call, TRBD1, has no DNA to confirm it. CDR1 and CDR2 (germline): MNHEY, SMNVEV (reference sequence). The CDR3 loop spans 13 amino acids. The CDR3 here is CASGRQGGYEQYF.

This chain uses TRBV7-9 with TRBJ2-2; the TCRdb D gene call, TRBD1, has no DNA to confirm it. The germline gives CDR1 SEHNR, CDR2 FQNEAQ (reference sequence). CDR3 length: 13 residues. CDR3 in amino acids: CASSGGRTGELFF.

The chain links TRBV29-1 to TRBJ1-2; TCRdb indicates TRBD1, and absent DNA this call remains unverified. From germline, CDR1 is SQVTM and CDR2 ANQGSEA. CDR3 length: 11 residues. CDR3 sequence reads: CSARDSYGYTF.

CDR3 residues: CSPKRGTEAFF. The rearrangement joins TRBV29-1 to TRBJ1-1; the D gene TCRdb calls, TRBD1, cannot be checked with no DNA. CDR1 and CDR2 from the germline V gene are SQVTM and ANQGSEA. This CDR3 comprises 11 residues.

The chain recombines TRBV28 with TRBJ2-1; TCRdb's D gene call, TRBD2, goes unchecked for lack of DNA. Germline V gene sequence: CDR1 MDHEN, CDR2 SYDVKM. The CDR3 loop spans 16 amino acids. CDR3 sequence: CTSSLETSGPSDEQFF.

The V gene is TRBV7-9, the J gene TRBJ2-7; TCRdb indicates TRBD1, and absent DNA this call remains unverified. From germline, CDR1 is SEHNR and CDR2 FQNEAQ (reference sequence). This CDR3 region has 17 residues. The CDR3: CASSLVGGGRASYEQYF.

The chain joins TRBV20-1 to TRBJ1-2; TCRdb's assignment of TRBD1 cannot be checked, as there is no DNA. Germline CDR1 and CDR2: DFQATT and SNEGSKA (reference sequence). The CDR3 is 14 residues long. The CDR3 loop is CSAPLEGEGYGYTF.

The chain employs TRBV7-9 and TRBJ2-2. The CDR3 contains 16 residues. Germline loops: CDR1 SEHNR, CDR2 FQNEAQ (reference sequence). The CDR3 here is CASSFLGSANTGELFF.

The chain uses TRBV7-3 and TRBJ2-1; TCRdb reports TRBD2, a call that lacks DNA to check it against. The CDR3 runs to 16 residues. CDR1 and CDR2 (germline): SGHTA, FQGTGA. This CDR3 is CASSLLGGVQYNEQFF.

V is TRBV9 and J is TRBJ2-5; the TRBD2 assignment by TCRdb is unverifiable without DNA. Germline loops: CDR1 SGDLS, CDR2 YYNGEE. The CDR3 extends over 16 amino acids. Here the CDR3 reads CASSVDLAGAQETQYF.

The chain joins TRBV5-1 to TRBJ1-5. The CDR3 contains 11 residues. Per the germline V gene, CDR1 is SGHRS and CDR2 is YFSETQ. The CDR3 sequence: CASSLGQPQHF.

The chain uses TRBV3-1 and TRBJ2-1; with no DNA, the TCRdb D assignment of TRBD1 cannot be verified. In germline, CDR1 is LGHDT, CDR2 YNNKEL (reference sequence). The CDR3 runs to 16 residues. The CDR3 loop is CASSQAWTTSYNEQFF.

The genes are TRBV5-1 and TRBJ2-3; TCRdb's assignment of TRBD2 cannot be checked, as there is no DNA. CDR3 length: 17 amino acids. The germline V gene has CDR1 SGHRS and CDR2 YFSETQ. This chain's CDR3 is CASSLGPSGASTDTQYF.